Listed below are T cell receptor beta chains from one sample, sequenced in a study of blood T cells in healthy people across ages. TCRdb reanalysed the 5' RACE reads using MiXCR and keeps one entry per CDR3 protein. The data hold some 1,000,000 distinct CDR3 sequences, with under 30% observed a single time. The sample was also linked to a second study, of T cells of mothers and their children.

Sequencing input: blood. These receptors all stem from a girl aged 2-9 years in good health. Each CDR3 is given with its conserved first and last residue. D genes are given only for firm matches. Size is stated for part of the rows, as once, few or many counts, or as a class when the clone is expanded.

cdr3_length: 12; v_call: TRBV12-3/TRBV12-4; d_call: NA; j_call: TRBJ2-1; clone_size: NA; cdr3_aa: CASSFLRYEQFF; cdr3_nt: TGTGCCAGCAGTTTTCTGCGGTATGAGCAGTTCTTC
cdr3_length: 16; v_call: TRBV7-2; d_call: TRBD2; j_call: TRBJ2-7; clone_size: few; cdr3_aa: CAGSPPASGSGAEQYF; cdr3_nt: TGTGCCGGCAGCCCCCCGGCTAGCGGGAGTGGAGCCGAGCAGTACTTC
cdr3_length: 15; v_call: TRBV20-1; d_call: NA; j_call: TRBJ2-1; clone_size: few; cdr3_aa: CSARDSGTSVNEQFF; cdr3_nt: TGCAGTGCTAGAGATTCCGGGACTTCCGTAAATGAGCAGTTCTTC
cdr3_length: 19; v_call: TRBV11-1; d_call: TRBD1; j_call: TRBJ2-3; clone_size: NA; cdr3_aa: CASRPGPDRETMRSDTQYF; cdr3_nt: TGTGCCAGCAGGCCCGGCCCGGACAGGGAGACGATGAGGTCAGATACGCAGTATTTT
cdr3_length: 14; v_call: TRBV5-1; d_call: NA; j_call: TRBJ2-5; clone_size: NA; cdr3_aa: CASSWLQVEETQYF; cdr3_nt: TGCGCCAGCAGCTGGCTACAGGTGGAAGAGACCCAGTACTTC
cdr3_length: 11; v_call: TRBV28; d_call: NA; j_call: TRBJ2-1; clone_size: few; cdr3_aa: CASRRANEQFF; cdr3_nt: TGTGCCAGCAGGCGGGCCAATGAGCAGTTCTTC
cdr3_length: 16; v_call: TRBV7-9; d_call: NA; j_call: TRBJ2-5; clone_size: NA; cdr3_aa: CASSEPRLDPKETQYF; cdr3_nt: TGTGCCAGCAGCGAACCACGACTAGACCCCAAAGAGACCCAGTACTTC
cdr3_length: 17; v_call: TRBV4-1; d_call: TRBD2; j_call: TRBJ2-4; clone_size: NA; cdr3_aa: CASGWNTRGGEKNTQYF; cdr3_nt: TGCGCCAGTGGATGGAATACTCGGGGAGGGGAGAAAAACACTCAGTACTTC
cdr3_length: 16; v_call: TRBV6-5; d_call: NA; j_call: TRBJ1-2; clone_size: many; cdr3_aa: CASSYVEGVGGYGYTF; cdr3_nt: TGTGCCAGCAGTTACGTAGAGGGGGTCGGAGGCTATGGCTACACCTTC
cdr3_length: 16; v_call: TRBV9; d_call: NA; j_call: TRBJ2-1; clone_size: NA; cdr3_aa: CASSVVGTGSYNEQFF; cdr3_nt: TGTGCCAGCAGCGTAGTAGGAACAGGTTCCTACAATGAGCAGTTCTTC
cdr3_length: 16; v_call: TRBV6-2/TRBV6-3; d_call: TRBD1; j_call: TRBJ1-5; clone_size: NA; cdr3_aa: CASRAFGQGKDQPQHF; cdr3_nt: TGTGCCAGCAGGGCCTTCGGACAGGGGAAAGATCAGCCCCAGCATTTT
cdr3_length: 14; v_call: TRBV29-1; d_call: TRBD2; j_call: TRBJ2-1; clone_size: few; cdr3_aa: CSVDTSGANNDQFF; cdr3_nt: TGCAGCGTAGACACTAGCGGGGCTAACAATGATCAGTTCTTC